The rows below give T cell receptor beta chains drawn from one sample of a study of blood T cell repertoires in COVID-19. Generated by immunoSEQ multiplex PCR, the TCRdb table keeps only in-frame clones and is missing some. The sample includes 200,000 to 300,000 clones, about 87% of them seen just once. Source material: peripheral blood. These receptors came from a woman aged 25-40 years with COVID-19, enrolled during active disease. Both conserved end residues are part of each CDR3. A D gene is named only where the DNA matches it firmly. Clone size appears in some rows only: once, few, many, or a class for an expanded clone.

length	J	D	V	size	CDR3	DNA
15	TRBJ1-1	TRBD1	TRBV9	-	CASSGQGAGNTEAFF	TGTGCCAGCAGCGGACAGGGGGCGGGGAACACTGAAGCTTTCTTT
15	TRBJ2-1	-	TRBV6-4	-	CASSVGGEPYNEQFF	TGTGCCAGCAGTGTGGGCGGGGAACCCTACAATGAGCAGTTCTTC
18	TRBJ1-5	-	TRBV7-6	-	CASSLTYQNSYSNQPQHF	TGTGCCAGCAGCCTGACCTACCAAAACAGCTATAGCAATCAGCCCCAGCATTTT
15	TRBJ2-3	TRBD2	TRBV9	-	CASSLVGGSADTQYF	TGTGCCAGCAGCCTAGTGGGCGGGAGTGCAGATACGCAGTATTTT
14	TRBJ2-1	TRBD2	TRBV18	-	CASSPGRAYNEQFF	TGTGCCAGCTCACCTGGGAGGGCCTACAATGAGCAGTTCTTC
14	TRBJ1-1	-	TRBV19	-	CASSMAGMNTEAFF	TGTGCCAGTAGTATGGCAGGGATGAACACTGAAGCTTTCTTT
13	TRBJ1-2	TRBD1	TRBV19	-	CASVNQGDYGYTF	TGTGCCAGTGTCAACCAGGGGGACTATGGCTACACCTTC
15	TRBJ2-5	TRBD1	TRBV6-5	-	CASILSQGVGETQYF	TGTGCCAGCATTCTATCTCAGGGGGTCGGTGAGACCCAGTACTTC
17	TRBJ2-5	-	TRBV4-2	-	CASSQDWRSTGGETQYF	TGTGCCAGCAGCCAAGATTGGAGGTCAACCGGGGGAGAGACCCAGTACTTC
14	TRBJ1-6	-	TRBV4-1	-	CASSQEAGLSPLHF	TGCGCCAGCAGCCAAGAGGCGGGTCTTTCTCCCCTCCACTTT
15	TRBJ1-1	-	TRBV15	once	CATSTERGWNTEAFF	TGTGCCACCAGCACCGAGCGGGGATGGAACACTGAAGCTTTCTTT
15	TRBJ2-3	TRBD2	TRBV2	-	CASSDSGRVIDTQYF	TGTGCCAGCAGTGATAGCGGGAGGGTTATAGATACGCAGTATTTT
18	TRBJ1-1	TRBD1	TRBV11-3	-	CARNLPGQGASMNTEAFF	TGTGCCAGAAATTTACCGGGACAGGGGGCATCGATGAACACTGAAGCTTTCTTT
20	TRBJ2-1	-	TRBV19	-	CASSTWDRSGGRGQGNEQFF	TGTGCCAGTAGTACCTGGGACCGGTCTGGCGGGAGAGGCCAGGGGAATGAGCAGTTCTTC
17	TRBJ2-2	-	TRBV3-1/TRBV3-2	-	CASSQDPQPTNTGELFF	TGTGCCAGCAGCCAAGATCCACAGCCCACGAACACCGGGGAGCTGTTTTTT
15	TRBJ2-5	TRBD2	TRBV11-3	-	CASSLGGGALETQYF	TGTGCCAGCAGCTTAGGCGGGGGGGCCCTGGAGACCCAGTACTTC
14	TRBJ2-7	TRBD1	TRBV11-2	-	CASSFGTGLLEQYF	TGTGCCAGCAGCTTCGGGACAGGGTTACTTGAGCAGTACTTC
13	TRBJ2-7	TRBD1	TRBV28	-	CASCTGGSYEQYF	TGTGCCTCCTGCACAGGGGGCTCCTACGAGCAGTACTTC
15	TRBJ2-5	-	TRBV6-5	-	CASSLTGGGEETQYF	TGTGCCAGCAGTCTGACAGGAGGTGGGGAAGAGACCCAGTACTTC
14	TRBJ2-1	-	TRBV5-1	-	CASSWGEEYNEQFF	TGCGCCAGCAGCTGGGGGGAGGAATACAATGAGCAGTTCTTC
20	TRBJ2-2	-	TRBV29-1	-	CSPRPAPQFGLWLQAGELFF	TGCAGCCCTCGACCAGCGCCCCAATTTGGACTCTGGCTCCAAGCCGGGGAGCTGTTTTTT
14	TRBJ2-1	TRBD2	TRBV27	-	CASTSGSPYNEQFF	TGTGCCAGCACAAGCGGGAGTCCCTACAATGAGCAGTTCTTC
15	TRBJ2-7	TRBD1	TRBV6-4	-	CARQITRQGPYEQYF	TGTGCCAGACAGATAACACGACAGGGGCCCTACGAGCAGTACTTC
14	TRBJ2-3	-	TRBV20-1	-	CSASSQVNTDTQYF	TGCAGTGCTAGTTCTCAGGTGAACACAGATACGCAGTATTTT
10	TRBJ1-2	-	TRBV29-1	-	CSVEGYGYTF	TGCAGCGTCGAGGGTTATGGCTACACCTTC
14	TRBJ1-2	TRBD1	TRBV6-5	-	CASSRDRVNYGYTF	TGTGCCAGCAGTCGGGACAGGGTCAACTATGGCTACACCTTC
14	TRBJ2-3	TRBD1	TRBV11-3	-	CASSPTGGTDTQYF	TGTGCCAGCAGCCCGACAGGGGGCACAGATACGCAGTATTTT
14	TRBJ1-2	-	TRBV6-5	-	CASSYGRDNYGYTF	TGTGCCAGCAGTTACGGCAGGGATAACTATGGCTACACCTTC
13	TRBJ2-7	-	TRBV21-1	once	CARRPGGAYEQYF	TGTGCCAGGAGGCCTGGGGGGGCCTACGAGCAGTACTTC
19	TRBJ2-2	TRBD2	TRBV7-2	-	CASSLRRLAGGKNTGELFF	TGTGCCAGCAGCTTAAGAAGACTAGCGGGAGGGAAGAACACCGGGGAGCTGTTTTTT
13	TRBJ2-7	-	TRBV2	-	CAVRTRTIYEQYF	TGTGCCGTTCGGACTCGAACAATATACGAGCAGTACTTC
18	TRBJ2-2	TRBD1	TRBV3-1/TRBV3-2	-	CASRKTGGKGKVAGELFF	TGTGCCAGCAGAAAAACAGGGGGCAAAGGGAAAGTGGCCGGGGAGCTGTTTTTT
10	TRBJ2-3	-	TRBV20-1	-	CSAARDTQYF	TGCAGTGCTGCCAGAGATACGCAGTATTTT
17	TRBJ1-5	-	TRBV21-1	-	CASSNKGDPLRNQPQHF	TGTGCCAGCAGCAACAAAGGGGATCCCCTCAGGAATCAGCCCCAGCATTTT
11	TRBJ2-1	-	TRBV9	-	CASGWRGEQFF	TGTGCCAGCGGATGGCGGGGTGAGCAGTTCTTC
13	TRBJ2-1	-	TRBV29-1	-	CSVVRRGVNEQFF	TGCAGCGTTGTACGCAGGGGTGTGAATGAGCAGTTCTTC
14	TRBJ1-3	-	TRBV3-1/TRBV3-2	-	CASSHAGSGNTIYF	TGTGCCAGCAGCCACGCAGGGTCTGGAAACACCATATATTTT
13	TRBJ1-2	TRBD1	TRBV6-2/TRBV6-3	-	CASSLGQGNGYTF	TGTGCCAGCAGTTTGGGACAGGGGAACGGCTACACCTTC
16	TRBJ2-1	TRBD2	TRBV11-3	-	CASSPGTSGRINEQFF	TGTGCCAGCAGCCCAGGGACTAGCGGGAGAATCAATGAGCAGTTCTTC
15	TRBJ1-5	-	TRBV6-1	few	CASSEGLQGRQTQHF	TGTGCCAGCAGTGAAGGCCTCCAAGGGCGACAGACCCAGCATTTT
22	TRBJ2-6	TRBD2	TRBV4-1	-	CASSPLILAGLSRISGANVLTF	TGCGCCAGCAGCCCCTTAATCCTAGCGGGATTGTCCCGTATCTCTGGGGCCAACGTCCTGACTTTC
15	TRBJ2-5	TRBD2	TRBV11-2	-	CASSRLGLAQETQYF	TGTGCCAGCAGCCGACTGGGACTAGCCCAAGAGACCCAGTACTTC
15	TRBJ1-2	TRBD1	TRBV2	-	CASRRTQGAFYGYTF	TGTGCCAGCAGAAGAACCCAGGGGGCGTTCTATGGCTACACCTTC
16	TRBJ1-1	TRBD1	TRBV4-2	-	CASSLSIPRQGGEAFF	TGTGCCAGCAGCCTCTCAATACCAAGACAGGGGGGTGAGGCTTTCTTT